This TCR beta chain was retrieved from a study of T cells in localized non-small cell lung cancer. After removal of 0 bases from V and 1 base from J, the junction contained 2 bases not matched to a gene. There are 17 residues in the CDR3. Germline CDR1 reads ENHRY; CDR2 reads SYGVKD. This clone qualifies as large. Profiling relied on immunoSEQ multiplex PCR, and the TCRdb table lists in-frame clones only, not all of them. Of 1,200 or so clones in the sample, around a quarter are singletons; the top ten hold around 33%. This chain uses TRBV10-3 with TRBJ2-2, with TRBD2 matching 10 bases. The source is a man between 40 and 69 years old with stage I lung adenocarcinoma. The sample was normal lung tissue next to the tumor, taken before any cancer treatment. The CDR3 spells CAISESLAGGNTGELFF. For the CDR3, the DNA is TGTGCCATCAGTGAGTCGTTAGCGGGGGGGAACACCGGGGAGCTGTTTTTT.